Listed below are T cell receptor beta chains from one sample, sequenced in a study of T cell responses to AZD1222 COVID-19 vaccine. Here immunoSEQ multiplex PCR was the method, and the copy in TCRdb shows in-frame clones only, minus some. The data hold 100,000 to 150,000 clones, with approximately 83% observed a single time. Source: peripheral blood, taken on day 0 of AZD1222 vaccination. The receptors were sampled from an adult in good health. The CDR3 runs from the conserved cysteine through the conserved F or W. The order of the fields is J gene, clone size, D gene, V gene, CDR3 protein, CDR3 DNA. The D gene is left open where the match is weak. Size is stated for part of the rows, as once, few or many counts, or as a class when the clone is expanded.

j_gene: TRBJ1-5; abundance: NA; d_gene: TRBD1; v_gene: TRBV19; CDR3aa: CASEQGTLYSNQPQHF; CDR3nt: TGTGCCAGTGAACAGGGGACCCTCTATAGCAATCAGCCCCAGCATTTT
j_gene: TRBJ2-3; abundance: NA; d_gene: TRBD2; v_gene: TRBV24-1; CDR3aa: CATSKPGLRLTDTQYF; CDR3nt: TGTGCCACCAGTAAGCCGGGACTACGGTTAACAGATACGCAGTATTTT
j_gene: TRBJ1-5; abundance: NA; d_gene: TRBD1; v_gene: TRBV7-2; CDR3aa: CASDRGGNQPQHF; CDR3nt: TGTGCCAGCGACAGGGGTGGCAATCAGCCCCAGCATTTT
j_gene: TRBJ2-3; abundance: NA; d_gene: TRBD2; v_gene: TRBV7-2; CDR3aa: CASSLAASGSRWNTQYF; CDR3nt: TGTGCCAGCAGCTTAGCGGCTAGCGGGAGTCGGTGGAATACGCAGTATTTT
j_gene: TRBJ1-1; abundance: NA; d_gene: NA; v_gene: TRBV6-5; CDR3aa: CASSLPMSEAFF; CDR3nt: TGTGCCAGCAGCCTCCCTATGTCTGAAGCTTTCTTT
j_gene: TRBJ2-7; abundance: NA; d_gene: NA; v_gene: TRBV29-1; CDR3aa: CSVEDRPLGDSNYEQYF; CDR3nt: TGCAGCGTTGAAGATCGGCCCTTGGGAGATTCCAACTACGAGCAGTACTTC
j_gene: TRBJ2-7; abundance: NA; d_gene: TRBD2; v_gene: TRBV7-2; CDR3aa: CASSSGGAGGVYEQYF; CDR3nt: TGTGCCAGCAGCTCCGGCGGGGCGGGAGGGGTCTACGAGCAGTACTTC
j_gene: TRBJ2-7; abundance: NA; d_gene: NA; v_gene: TRBV11-2; CDR3aa: CASSPDRSEQYF; CDR3nt: TGTGCCAGCAGCCCTGACAGATCTGAGCAGTACTTC
j_gene: TRBJ1-2; abundance: NA; d_gene: TRBD1; v_gene: TRBV27; CDR3aa: CASCPGQGIGYGYTF; CDR3nt: TGTGCCAGTTGCCCGGGACAGGGGATTGGCTATGGCTACACCTTC
j_gene: TRBJ1-6; abundance: NA; d_gene: NA; v_gene: TRBV7-2; CDR3aa: CASSLARGPLHF; CDR3nt: TGTGCCAGCAGCTTAGCTCGTGGACCCCTCCACTTT
j_gene: TRBJ1-5; abundance: NA; d_gene: TRBD1; v_gene: TRBV28; CDR3aa: CASSSQGGRQPQHF; CDR3nt: TGTGCCAGCAGTTCCCAGGGGGGGCGGCAGCCCCAGCATTTT
j_gene: TRBJ2-2; abundance: NA; d_gene: TRBD2; v_gene: TRBV10-3; CDR3aa: CAISQGLAGAGELFF; CDR3nt: TGTGCCATCAGTCAAGGACTAGCGGGAGCCGGGGAGCTGTTTTTT
j_gene: TRBJ2-6; abundance: NA; d_gene: NA; v_gene: TRBV11-1; CDR3aa: CASSLDLHPGANVLTF; CDR3nt: TGTGCCAGCAGCTTAGACCTTCACCCTGGGGCCAACGTCCTGACTTTC
j_gene: TRBJ2-7; abundance: NA; d_gene: TRBD2; v_gene: TRBV9; CDR3aa: CASSGLSGGSSYEQYF; CDR3nt: TGTGCCAGCAGCGGGCTTAGCGGGGGGTCCTCCTACGAGCAGTACTTC
j_gene: TRBJ2-4; abundance: NA; d_gene: NA; v_gene: TRBV18; CDR3aa: CASSPYAVAQSTSNIQYF; CDR3nt: TGTGCCAGCTCACCATATGCGGTCGCGCAGTCGACTAGTAACATTCAGTACTTC
j_gene: TRBJ2-7; abundance: NA; d_gene: NA; v_gene: TRBV5-1; CDR3aa: CASSLSPNDYEQYF; CDR3nt: TGCGCCAGCAGCTTAAGTCCCAATGACTACGAGCAGTACTTC
j_gene: TRBJ2-3; abundance: NA; d_gene: TRBD2; v_gene: TRBV7-2; CDR3aa: CASSLVAGGPDTQYF; CDR3nt: TGTGCCAGCAGCTTAGTAGCGGGGGGGCCAGATACGCAGTATTTT
j_gene: TRBJ2-7; abundance: NA; d_gene: NA; v_gene: TRBV5-6; CDR3aa: CASSLSSGGQTYEQYF; CDR3nt: TGTGCCAGCAGCTTGTCTTCCGGGGGGCAAACCTACGAGCAGTACTTC
j_gene: TRBJ1-5; abundance: NA; d_gene: NA; v_gene: TRBV12-5; CDR3aa: CASGGGQGTNQPQHF; CDR3nt: TGTGCTAGTGGCGGGGGGCAGGGAACAAATCAGCCCCAGCATTTT
j_gene: TRBJ1-2; abundance: NA; d_gene: NA; v_gene: TRBV6-5; CDR3aa: CASSYGGYGYTF; CDR3nt: TGTGCCAGCAGTTACGGCGGCTATGGCTACACCTTC
j_gene: TRBJ2-1; abundance: NA; d_gene: NA; v_gene: TRBV11-2; CDR3aa: CASSRGGGAPYNEQFF; CDR3nt: TGTGCCAGCAGCCGAGGTGGCGGGGCACCCTACAATGAGCAGTTCTTC
j_gene: TRBJ1-4; abundance: NA; d_gene: NA; v_gene: TRBV3-1/TRBV3-2; CDR3aa: CASSQDMGGAREKLFF; CDR3nt: TGTGCCAGCAGCCAAGATATGGGGGGCGCCCGTGAAAAACTGTTTTTT
j_gene: TRBJ1-3; abundance: NA; d_gene: NA; v_gene: TRBV11-2; CDR3aa: CASSYTGEGSGNTIYF; CDR3nt: TGTGCCAGCAGCTATACGGGGGAAGGATCTGGAAACACCATATATTTT
j_gene: TRBJ1-1; abundance: NA; d_gene: NA; v_gene: TRBV4-1; CDR3aa: CATSHSPGTVNTEAFF; CDR3nt: TGCGCCACCTCTCACTCCCCCGGGACCGTGAACACTGAAGCTTTCTTT
j_gene: TRBJ2-1; abundance: NA; d_gene: TRBD2; v_gene: TRBV11-2; CDR3aa: CASSWTSAGEQFF; CDR3nt: TGTGCCAGCAGCTGGACTAGCGCGGGTGAGCAGTTCTTC
j_gene: TRBJ2-7; abundance: once; d_gene: NA; v_gene: TRBV24-1; CDR3aa: CATSDPLGGSKGEQYF; CDR3nt: TGTGCCACCAGTGATCCCCTAGGGGGGTCTAAAGGCGAGCAGTACTTC
j_gene: TRBJ1-5; abundance: NA; d_gene: NA; v_gene: TRBV11-3; CDR3aa: CASSPPRGYFNQPQHF; CDR3nt: TGTGCCAGCAGCCCTCCCCGGGGGTACTTCAATCAGCCCCAGCATTTT
j_gene: TRBJ2-2; abundance: NA; d_gene: NA; v_gene: TRBV19; CDR3aa: CASSSKDLNTGELFF; CDR3nt: TGTGCCAGTAGCTCGAAAGACTTGAACACCGGGGAGCTGTTTTTT
j_gene: TRBJ1-6; abundance: NA; d_gene: TRBD1; v_gene: TRBV10-3; CDR3aa: CAISESIGQGVSPLHF; CDR3nt: TGTGCCATCAGTGAGTCGATCGGACAGGGGGTTTCACCCCTCCACTTT
j_gene: TRBJ1-5; abundance: NA; d_gene: NA; v_gene: TRBV18; CDR3aa: CASSPGPVGNQPQHF; CDR3nt: TGTGCCAGCTCACCCGGTCCCGTGGGAAATCAGCCCCAGCATTTT
j_gene: TRBJ1-5; abundance: once; d_gene: NA; v_gene: TRBV6-4; CDR3aa: CASSDGDLQPQHF; CDR3nt: TGTGCCAGCAGTGACGGGGATCTTCAGCCCCAGCATTTT
j_gene: TRBJ2-7; abundance: NA; d_gene: NA; v_gene: TRBV4-1; CDR3aa: CASSQGLQGPSEQYF; CDR3nt: TGCGCCAGCAGCCAAGGTCTACAGGGACCCAGCGAGCAGTACTTC
j_gene: TRBJ1-1; abundance: NA; d_gene: TRBD1; v_gene: TRBV29-1; CDR3aa: CSVNGQGNTEAFF; CDR3nt: TGCAGCGTAAACGGACAGGGGAACACTGAAGCTTTCTTT
j_gene: TRBJ1-6; abundance: NA; d_gene: NA; v_gene: TRBV30; CDR3aa: CAWAADRNSPLHF; CDR3nt: TGTGCCTGGGCCGCCGATCGAAATTCACCCCTCCACTTT
j_gene: TRBJ1-1; abundance: NA; d_gene: NA; v_gene: TRBV7-9; CDR3aa: CASSLMQGRGMNTEAFF; CDR3nt: TGTGCCAGCAGCTTAATGCAGGGGCGCGGTATGAACACTGAAGCTTTCTTT
j_gene: TRBJ1-3; abundance: NA; d_gene: NA; v_gene: TRBV3-1/TRBV3-2; CDR3aa: CASSQVRLDTDSGNTIYF; CDR3nt: TGTGCCAGCAGCCAAGTTCGGTTGGACACCGACTCTGGAAACACCATATATTTT
j_gene: TRBJ2-7; abundance: NA; d_gene: NA; v_gene: TRBV10-3; CDR3aa: CAISEHDFVEQYF; CDR3nt: TGTGCCATCAGTGAACATGATTTTGTGGAGCAGTACTTC
j_gene: TRBJ2-7; abundance: NA; d_gene: NA; v_gene: TRBV30; CDR3aa: CAWSTGLGAYEQYF; CDR3nt: TGTGCCTGGAGTACGGGACTGGGCGCCTACGAGCAGTACTTC
j_gene: TRBJ1-4; abundance: NA; d_gene: NA; v_gene: TRBV5-1; CDR3aa: CASSLGGQVNEKLFF; CDR3nt: TGCGCCAGCAGCTTAGGAGGCCAGGTTAATGAAAAACTGTTTTTT
j_gene: TRBJ1-2; abundance: NA; d_gene: NA; v_gene: TRBV6-5; CDR3aa: CASWTDQVGYTF; CDR3nt: TGTGCCAGCTGGACAGATCAAGTGGGCTACACCTTC
j_gene: TRBJ2-2; abundance: NA; d_gene: TRBD1; v_gene: TRBV20-1; CDR3aa: CSAGRDRGLFF; CDR3nt: TGCAGTGCGGGAAGGGACAGGGGGCTGTTTTTT
j_gene: TRBJ2-4; abundance: NA; d_gene: NA; v_gene: TRBV11-3; CDR3aa: CASSLSRDQNIQYF; CDR3nt: TGTGCCAGCAGCCTCTCCCGGGACCAAAACATTCAGTACTTC
j_gene: TRBJ2-2; abundance: few; d_gene: NA; v_gene: TRBV10-3; CDR3aa: CAISESGSVNTGELFF; CDR3nt: TGTGCCATCAGTGAGTCTGGTTCGGTGAACACCGGGGAGCTGTTTTTT
j_gene: TRBJ2-2; abundance: NA; d_gene: NA; v_gene: TRBV4-2; CDR3aa: CACSNGRNTGELFF; CDR3nt: TGTGCCTGCAGCAACGGAAGAAACACCGGGGAGCTGTTTTTT
j_gene: TRBJ1-2; abundance: once; d_gene: NA; v_gene: TRBV29-1; CDR3aa: CSVEDLSGGYTF; CDR3nt: TGCAGCGTTGAAGATTTGTCAGGTGGCTACACCTTC
j_gene: TRBJ1-1; abundance: NA; d_gene: NA; v_gene: TRBV28; CDR3aa: CATTKTVLNTEAFF; CDR3nt: TGTGCCACCACTAAGACAGTTTTGAACACTGAAGCTTTCTTT
j_gene: TRBJ2-3; abundance: NA; d_gene: NA; v_gene: TRBV5-4; CDR3aa: CASSLVGVRGDTQYF; CDR3nt: TGTGCCAGCAGCTTGGTCGGGGTCAGGGGAGATACGCAGTATTTT
j_gene: TRBJ1-4; abundance: NA; d_gene: NA; v_gene: TRBV19; CDR3aa: CASSPPLTGRNEKLFF; CDR3nt: TGTGCCAGTAGTCCCCCTTTAACAGGGCGTAATGAAAAACTGTTTTTT
j_gene: TRBJ2-5; abundance: NA; d_gene: NA; v_gene: TRBV21-1; CDR3aa: CASITGVKWQETQYF; CDR3nt: TGTGCCAGCATCACAGGGGTTAAGTGGCAAGAGACCCAGTACTTC
j_gene: TRBJ1-1; abundance: NA; d_gene: NA; v_gene: TRBV20-1; CDR3aa: CSARLSEAFF; CDR3nt: TGCAGTGCTAGGCTCAGCGAAGCTTTCTTT